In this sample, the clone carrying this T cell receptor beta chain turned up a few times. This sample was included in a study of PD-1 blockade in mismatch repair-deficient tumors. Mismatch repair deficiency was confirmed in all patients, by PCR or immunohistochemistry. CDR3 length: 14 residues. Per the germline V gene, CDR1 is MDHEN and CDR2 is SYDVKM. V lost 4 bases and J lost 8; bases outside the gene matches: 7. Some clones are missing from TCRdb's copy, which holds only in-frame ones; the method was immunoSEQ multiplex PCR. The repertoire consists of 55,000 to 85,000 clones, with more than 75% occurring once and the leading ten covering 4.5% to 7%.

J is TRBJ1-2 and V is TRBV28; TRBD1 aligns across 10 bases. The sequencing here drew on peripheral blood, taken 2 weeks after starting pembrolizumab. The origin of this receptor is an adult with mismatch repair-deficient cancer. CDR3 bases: TGTGCCAGCAGTTCACCGGGACAGGGGAAGGGCTACACCTTC. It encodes CASSSPGQGKGYTF.